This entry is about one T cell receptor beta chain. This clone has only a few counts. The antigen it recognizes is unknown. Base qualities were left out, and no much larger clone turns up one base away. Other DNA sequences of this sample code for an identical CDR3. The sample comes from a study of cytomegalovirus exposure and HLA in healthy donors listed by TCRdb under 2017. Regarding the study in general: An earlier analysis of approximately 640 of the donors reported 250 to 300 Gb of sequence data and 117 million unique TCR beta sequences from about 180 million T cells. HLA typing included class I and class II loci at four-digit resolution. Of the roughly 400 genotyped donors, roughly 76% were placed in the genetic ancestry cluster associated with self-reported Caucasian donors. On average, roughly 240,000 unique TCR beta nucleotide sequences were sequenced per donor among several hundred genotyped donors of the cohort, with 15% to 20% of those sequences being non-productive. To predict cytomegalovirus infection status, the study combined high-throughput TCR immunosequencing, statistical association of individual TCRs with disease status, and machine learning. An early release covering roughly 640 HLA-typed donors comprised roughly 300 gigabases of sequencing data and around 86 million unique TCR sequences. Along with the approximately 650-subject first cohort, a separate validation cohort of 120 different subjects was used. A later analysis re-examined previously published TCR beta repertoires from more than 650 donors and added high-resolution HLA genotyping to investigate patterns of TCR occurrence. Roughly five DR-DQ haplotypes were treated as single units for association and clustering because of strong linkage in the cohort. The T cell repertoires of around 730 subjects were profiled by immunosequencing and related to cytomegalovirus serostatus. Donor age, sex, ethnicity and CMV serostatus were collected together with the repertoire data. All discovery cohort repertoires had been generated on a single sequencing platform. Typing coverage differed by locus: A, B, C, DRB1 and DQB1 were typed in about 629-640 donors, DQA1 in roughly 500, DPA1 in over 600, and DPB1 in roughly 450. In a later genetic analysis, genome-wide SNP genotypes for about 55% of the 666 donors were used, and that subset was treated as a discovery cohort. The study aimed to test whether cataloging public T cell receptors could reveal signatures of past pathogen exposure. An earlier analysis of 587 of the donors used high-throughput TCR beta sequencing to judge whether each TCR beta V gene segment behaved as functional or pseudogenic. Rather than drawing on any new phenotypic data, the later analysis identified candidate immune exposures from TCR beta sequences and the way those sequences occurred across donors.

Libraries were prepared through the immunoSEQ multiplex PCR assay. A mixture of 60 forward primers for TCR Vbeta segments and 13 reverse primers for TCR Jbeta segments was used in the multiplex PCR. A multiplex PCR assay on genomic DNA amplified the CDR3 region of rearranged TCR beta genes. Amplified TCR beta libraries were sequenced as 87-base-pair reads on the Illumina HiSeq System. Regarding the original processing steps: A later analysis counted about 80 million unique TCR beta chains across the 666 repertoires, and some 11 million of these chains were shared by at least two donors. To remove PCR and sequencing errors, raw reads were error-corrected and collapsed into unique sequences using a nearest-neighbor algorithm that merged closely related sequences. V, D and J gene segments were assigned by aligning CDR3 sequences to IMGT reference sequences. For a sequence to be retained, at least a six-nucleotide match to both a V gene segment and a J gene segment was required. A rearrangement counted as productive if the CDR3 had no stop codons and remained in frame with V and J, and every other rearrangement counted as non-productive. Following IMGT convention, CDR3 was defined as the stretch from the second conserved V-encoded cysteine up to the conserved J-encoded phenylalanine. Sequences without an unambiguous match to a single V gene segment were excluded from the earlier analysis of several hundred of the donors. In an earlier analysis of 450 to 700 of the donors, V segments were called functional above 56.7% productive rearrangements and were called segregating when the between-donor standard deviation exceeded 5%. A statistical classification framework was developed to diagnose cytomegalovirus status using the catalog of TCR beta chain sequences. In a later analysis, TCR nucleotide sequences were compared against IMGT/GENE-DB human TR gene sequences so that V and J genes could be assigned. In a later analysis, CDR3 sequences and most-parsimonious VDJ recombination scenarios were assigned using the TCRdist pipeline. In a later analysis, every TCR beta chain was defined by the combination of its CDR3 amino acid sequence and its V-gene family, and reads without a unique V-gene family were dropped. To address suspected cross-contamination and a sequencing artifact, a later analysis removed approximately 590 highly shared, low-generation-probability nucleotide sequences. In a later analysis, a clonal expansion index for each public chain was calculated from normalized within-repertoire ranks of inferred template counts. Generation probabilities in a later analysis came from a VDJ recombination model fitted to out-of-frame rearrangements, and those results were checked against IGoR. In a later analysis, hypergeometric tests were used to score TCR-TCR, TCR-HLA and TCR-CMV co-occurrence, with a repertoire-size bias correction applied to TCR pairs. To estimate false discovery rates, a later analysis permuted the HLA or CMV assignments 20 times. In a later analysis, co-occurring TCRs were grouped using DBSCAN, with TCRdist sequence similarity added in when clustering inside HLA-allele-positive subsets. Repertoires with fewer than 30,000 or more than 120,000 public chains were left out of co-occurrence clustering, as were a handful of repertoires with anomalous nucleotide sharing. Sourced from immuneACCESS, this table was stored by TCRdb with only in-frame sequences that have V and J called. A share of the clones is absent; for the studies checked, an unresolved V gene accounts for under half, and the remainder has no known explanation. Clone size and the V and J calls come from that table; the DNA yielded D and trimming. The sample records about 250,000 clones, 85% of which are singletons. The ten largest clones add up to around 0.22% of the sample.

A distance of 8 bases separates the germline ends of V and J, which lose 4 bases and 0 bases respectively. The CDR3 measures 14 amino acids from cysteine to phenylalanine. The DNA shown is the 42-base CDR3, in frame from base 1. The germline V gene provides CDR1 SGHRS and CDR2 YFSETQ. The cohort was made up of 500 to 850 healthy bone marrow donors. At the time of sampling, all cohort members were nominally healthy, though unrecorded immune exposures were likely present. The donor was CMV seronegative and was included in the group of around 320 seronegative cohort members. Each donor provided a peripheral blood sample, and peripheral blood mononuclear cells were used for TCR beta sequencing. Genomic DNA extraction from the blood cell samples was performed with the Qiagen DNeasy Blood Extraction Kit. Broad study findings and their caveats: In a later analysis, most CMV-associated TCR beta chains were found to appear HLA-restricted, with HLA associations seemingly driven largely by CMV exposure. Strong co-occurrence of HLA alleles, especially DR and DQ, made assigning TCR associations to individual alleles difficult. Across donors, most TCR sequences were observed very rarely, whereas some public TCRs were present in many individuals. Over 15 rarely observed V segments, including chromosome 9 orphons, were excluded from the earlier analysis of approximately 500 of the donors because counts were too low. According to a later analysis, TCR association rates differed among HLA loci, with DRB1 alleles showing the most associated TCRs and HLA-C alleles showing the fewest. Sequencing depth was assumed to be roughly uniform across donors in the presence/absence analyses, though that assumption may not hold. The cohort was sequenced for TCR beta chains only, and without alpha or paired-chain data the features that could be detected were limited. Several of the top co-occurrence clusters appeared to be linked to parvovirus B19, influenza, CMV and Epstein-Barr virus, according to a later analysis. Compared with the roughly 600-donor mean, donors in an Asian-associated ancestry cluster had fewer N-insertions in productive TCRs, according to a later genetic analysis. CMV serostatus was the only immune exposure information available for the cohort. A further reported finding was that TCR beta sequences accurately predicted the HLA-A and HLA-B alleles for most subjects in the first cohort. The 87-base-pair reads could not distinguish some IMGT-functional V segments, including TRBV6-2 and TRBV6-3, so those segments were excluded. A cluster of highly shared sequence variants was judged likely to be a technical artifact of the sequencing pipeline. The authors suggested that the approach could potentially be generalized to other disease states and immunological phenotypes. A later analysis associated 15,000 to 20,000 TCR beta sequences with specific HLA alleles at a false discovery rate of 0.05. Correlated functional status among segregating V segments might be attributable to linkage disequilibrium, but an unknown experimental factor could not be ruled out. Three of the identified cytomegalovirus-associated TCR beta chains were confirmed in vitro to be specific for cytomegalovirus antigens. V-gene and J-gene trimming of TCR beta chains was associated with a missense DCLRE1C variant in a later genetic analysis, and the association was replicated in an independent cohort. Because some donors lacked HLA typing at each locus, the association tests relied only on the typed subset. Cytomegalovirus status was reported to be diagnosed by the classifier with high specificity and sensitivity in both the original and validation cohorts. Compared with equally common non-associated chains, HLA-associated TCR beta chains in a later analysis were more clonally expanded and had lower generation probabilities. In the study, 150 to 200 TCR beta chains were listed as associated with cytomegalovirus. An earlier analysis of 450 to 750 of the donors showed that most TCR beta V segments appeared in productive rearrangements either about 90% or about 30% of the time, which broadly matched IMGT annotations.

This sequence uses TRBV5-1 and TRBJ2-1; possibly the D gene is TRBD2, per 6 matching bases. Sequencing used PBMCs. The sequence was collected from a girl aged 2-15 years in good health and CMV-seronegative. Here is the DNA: TGCGCCAGCAGCGGGGGGAGCTCCTACAATGAGCAGTTCTTC. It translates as CASSGGSSYNEQFF.